This passage covers 26 T cell receptor beta chains from one sample sequenced in a study of blood T cell repertoires in COVID-19. The protocol was immunoSEQ multiplex PCR, while the TCRdb copy is restricted to in-frame clones and leaves out a portion. The sample carries 250,000 to 300,000 clones, around 86% recorded once. The sample comprised peripheral blood. These receptor sequences come from a woman aged 25 to 39 with active or convalescent COVID-19.

This clone has just a few counts. The chain joins TRBV5-1 to TRBJ2-1; 8 bases map to TRBD1. Per germline, CDR1 SGHRS and CDR2 YFSETQ. This CDR3 is 13 amino acids long. V was pared by 5 bases and J by 7 bases, with 5 bases of the junction left unmatched. The CDR3 sequence: CASRDRAWNEQFF. As DNA, the CDR3 is TGCGCCAGCAGGGACAGGGCGTGGAATGAGCAGTTCTTC.

The genes are TRBV5-6 and TRBJ1-2, with a weak D call TRBD1 (5 bases). The CDR3 is 15 amino acids. CDR1 SGHDT and CDR2 YYEEEE come from the germline V gene. The V end lost 0 bases, the J end lost 4 bases, and 13 bases lay between the germline ends. This CDR3 is CASSLEVRASYGYTF. CDR3 bases: TGTGCCAGCAGCTTGGAGGTCAGGGCGAGCTATGGCTACACCTTC.

The V and J genes are TRBV7-8 and TRBJ1-5; 8 positions agree with TRBD1. This CDR3 comprises 14 residues. In germline, CDR1 is SGHVS, CDR2 FQNEAQ. V trimming: 5 bases; J trimming: 9 bases; junction bases outside the gene matches: 9. The CDR3 region has the DNA TGTGCCAGCAGCCTCCAACAGGGGGTAGGGCCCCAGCATTTT. Translated, it gives CASSLQQGVGPQHF.

V and J are TRBV5-4 and TRBJ1-2; 12 nucleotides align to TRBD1. V shed 3 bases and J 8 bases; nucleotides not matched to a gene: 8. Germline V gene lookup returns CDR1 SGHNT and CDR2 YYREEE (reference sequence). The CDR3 spans 15 residues. This chain's CDR3 is CASSSPGQGARGYTF. CDR3 coding DNA: TGTGCCAGCAGCTCTCCGGGACAGGGGGCGCGGGGCTACACCTTC. Combining the CDR3 with reference TRBV5-4 and TRBJ1-2 gives the whole variable domain ETGVTQSPTHLIKTRGQQVTLRCSSQSGHNTVSWYQQALGQGPQFIFQYYREEENGRGNFPPRFSGLQFPNYSSELNVNALELDDSALYLCASSSPGQGARGYTFGSGTRLTVV.

The chain uses TRBV14 and TRBJ2-1; 14 nucleotides match TRBD2. After removal of 3 bases from V and 5 bases from J, the junction contained 12 bases not matched to a gene. From germline, CDR1 is SGHDN and CDR2 FVKESK. The CDR3 consists of 19 residues. CDR3 in amino acids: CASSQVGLAGAWGHNEQFF. The CDR3 DNA reads as TGTGCCAGCAGCCAGGTGGGACTAGCGGGGGCCTGGGGCCACAATGAGCAGTTCTTC.

This chain connects TRBV4-1 to TRBJ1-2; 7 nucleotides line up with TRBD1. The J segment lost 6 bases and the V segment lost 1 base, leaving 5 bases of the junction unmatched. This CDR3 spans 14 amino acids. Germline V gene data show CDR1 as MGHRA and CDR2 as YSYEKL. CDR3: CASSQGDRAHGYTF. In DNA, the CDR3 is TGCGCCAGCAGCCAAGGCGACAGGGCCCATGGCTACACCTTC.

Concerning this clone itself: A junction boundary mismatches the germline segment, possibly from a read error. The chain employs TRBV10-2 and TRBJ2-6; TRBD2 is a possible D gene (5 bases). Germline lookup yields CDR1 WSHSY and CDR2 SAAADI. This CDR3 is built from 15 residues. The CDR3 reads CASGDPGSGANVLTF. The CDR3 bases are TGCGCCAGCGGTGACCCGGGATCTGGGGCCAACGTCCTGACTTTC.

The gene calls are TRBV19 and TRBJ1-5; TRBD1 agrees at 10 bases. CDR1 LNHDA and CDR2 SQIVND come from the germline V gene (reference sequence). V lost 4 bases and J lost 0; bases outside the gene matches: 18. The CDR3 consists of 21 residues. The DNA for the CDR3 is TGTGCCAGTAGTAACCGGGTAAAGGGGACAGGGGTCTTCTATAGCAATCAGCCCCAGCATTTT. Protein sequence: CASSNRVKGTGVFYSNQPQHF.

The chain couples TRBV6-2 or TRBV6-3 to TRBJ2-3, with 14 positions matching TRBD2. V was clipped by 4 bases and J by 2 bases; unmatched bases: 5. This CDR3 has 17 residues. CDR1 MNHEY and CDR2 SVGEGT come from the germline V gene. The CDR3 DNA reads as TGTGCCAGCAGTTCTCCGGGACTAGCGGGAGACACAGATACGCAGTATTTT. This codes for CASSSPGLAGDTDTQYF.

The chain employs TRBV30 and TRBJ1-2; D is perhaps TRBD1 (6 bases). V was shortened by 2 bases and J by 2 bases, with 15 bases between the two germline ends. Germline V gene sequence: CDR1 GTSNPN, CDR2 SVGIG (reference sequence). CDR3 size: 15 residues. Here the CDR3 reads CAWSSPTGGNYGYTF. Written as DNA, the CDR3 is TGTGCCTGGAGTAGTCCGACAGGTGGAAACTATGGCTACACCTTC.

V and J are TRBV7-2 and TRBJ1-2; 8 nucleotides align to TRBD1. This CDR3 spans 14 amino acids. Germline loops: CDR1 SGHTA, CDR2 FQGNSA. Germline trimming cut 7 bases from V and 4 bases from J; bases unmatched to any gene: 8. The DNA of the CDR3 is TGTGCCAGCACCCGGACAGGGTTGGGCTATGGCTACACCTTC. As protein: CASTRTGLGYGYTF.

CDR3 amino acids: CASSMTGGEETQYF. CDR3 sequence (DNA): TGTGCCAGCAGCATGACAGGGGGCGAGGAGACCCAGTACTTC. V gene TRBV7-2 combines with J gene TRBJ2-5; 10 bases map to TRBD1. The germline V gene encodes CDR1 SGHTA and CDR2 FQGNSA. Unmatched junction bases numbered 5, after V lost 5 bases and J lost 5 bases. The CDR3 runs 14 residues.

The J gene is TRBJ1-2, the V gene TRBV9; weak D call: TRBD1 (5 bases). In germline, CDR1 is SGDLS, CDR2 YYNGEE. CDR3 length equals 11 residues. V was cut by 7 bases and J by 6 bases, with 10 bases left in between. The CDR3 reads CASASRDGYTF. Written as DNA, the CDR3 is TGTGCCAGCGCCTCCAGGGATGGCTACACCTTC.

Regarding this clone: In the same sample, other DNA sequences code for this CDR3. This sequence joins TRBV27 and TRBJ1-5; D uncertain. Per germline, CDR1 MNHEY and CDR2 SMNVEV (reference sequence). Trimming took off 3 bases at V and 3 bases at J, with 3 bases between the two ends. The CDR3 has 12 residues. DNA of the CDR3: TGTGCCAGCAGTTTTTACAATCAGCCCCAGCATTTT. It translates to CASSFYNQPQHF.

About this clone: Additional DNA sequences in this sample encode the identical CDR3. V gene TRBV19 combines with J gene TRBJ2-3, with D hard to call. This CDR3 spans 14 amino acids. V lost 3 bases and J 0 bases, leaving 7 bases between the germline ends. CDR1 LNHDA and CDR2 SQIVND come from the germline V gene (reference sequence). In nucleotides, the CDR3 is TGTGCCAGTAGTATCGAGAGTAGCACAGATACGCAGTATTTT. This gives the protein CASSIESSTDTQYF.

The rearrangement joins TRBV19 to TRBJ2-2; 8 bases fit TRBD2. The CDR3 contains 18 residues. With 7 bases clipped from V and 5 bases from J, the junction kept 18 bases outside the gene matches. CDR1 and CDR2 (germline): LNHDA, SQIVND (reference sequence). The CDR3 reads CASMPQAGGPTRTGELFF. The CDR3 DNA sequence: TGTGCCAGTATGCCCCAGGCGGGGGGACCGACACGAACCGGGGAGCTGTTTTTT. Variable domain in full (rest from reference TRBV19 and TRBJ2-2): DGGITQSPKYLFRKEGQNVTLSCEQNLNHDAMYWYRQDPGQGLRLIYYSQIVNDFQKGDIAEGYSVSREKKESFPLTVTSAQKNPTAFYLCASMPQAGGPTRTGELFFGEGSRLTVL.

The V call is TRBV28, the J call TRBJ1-5; 8 bases align to TRBD1. Germline V CDR1 and CDR2: MDHEN, SYDVKM. This CDR3 region has 15 residues. J lost 6 bases, V lost 4 bases, and 8 bases had no gene match. CDR3 residues: CASSYPGGRGQPQHF. For the CDR3, the DNA is TGTGCCAGCAGTTATCCAGGGGGCAGAGGTCAGCCCCAGCATTTT.

The chain joins TRBV7-6 to TRBJ2-2, with D possibly being TRBD1 (6 bases). There are 17 residues in the CDR3. CDR1 is SGHVS and CDR2 is FNYEAQ in the germline V gene. V was clipped by 0 bases and J by 9 bases, with 20 bases between them. CDR3 nucleotide sequence: TGTGCCAGCAGCTTAGCCAATACAGGGAGAGGGGCCCGGGAGCTGTTTTTT. This encodes CASSLANTGRGARELFF.

V usage is TRBV15 and J usage is TRBJ1-5; D gene unclear. V was shortened by 0 bases and J by 2 bases, with 8 bases between the two germline ends. The CDR3 sequence is 15 residues long. Germline assignment: CDR1 LNHNV and CDR2 YYDKDF (reference sequence). The CDR3 sequence: CATSRDMGRNQPQHF. The DNA of the CDR3 is TGTGCCACCAGCAGAGATATGGGCCGCAATCAGCCCCAGCATTTT.

J is TRBJ1-1 and V is TRBV5-1; D is ambiguous. Germline lookup yields CDR1 SGHRS and CDR2 YFSETQ. Trimming took off 1 base at V and 2 bases at J, with 6 bases between the two ends. This CDR3 comprises 13 residues. The CDR3 coding sequence is TGCGCCAGCAGCTTGACACCCAACACTGAAGCTTTCTTT. Translation gives CASSLTPNTEAFF.

The chain employs TRBV30 and TRBJ1-4; 7 bases fit TRBD1. Unmatched junction bases numbered 6, after V lost 0 bases and J lost 5 bases. This CDR3 region has 15 residues. The V gene's germline CDR1 is GTSNPN and CDR2 SVGIG (reference sequence). The CDR3 reads CAWSVKAGGNEKLFF. The CDR3 DNA reads TGTGCCTGGAGTGTAAAGGCAGGGGGAAATGAAAAACTGTTTTTT.

This chain links TRBV4-2 with TRBJ1-4; maybe TRBD1 (6 bases). V lost 2 bases, J lost 8 bases, and 12 bases lay in between. Germline V gene data show CDR1 as LGHNA and CDR2 as YNFKEQ. This CDR3 comprises 14 residues. CDR3 in DNA: TGTGCCAGCAGCCAAAGGGGGTTGGGAGAAAAACTGTTTTTT. Its protein is CASSQRGLGEKLFF.

This clone was counted a single time. The chain recombines TRBV7-2 with TRBJ2-7; 7 bases fit TRBD2. Germline CDR1 SGHTA, CDR2 FQGNSA. The CDR3 is 16 residues long. V gave up 5 bases and J gave up 2 bases; unmatched junction bases: 12. The CDR3 is CASSVAWGGSTYEQYF. CDR3 bases: TGTGCCAGCAGCGTTGCTTGGGGGGGATCTACCTACGAGCAGTACTTC.

The J gene is TRBJ1-2, the V gene TRBV6-5; D uncertain. From germline, CDR1 is MNHEY and CDR2 SVGAGI. The CDR3 consists of 14 residues. Trimming shortened V by 6 bases and J by 1 base, and 12 bases separated the two germline ends. CDR3 coding DNA: TGTGCCAGCAGGTCAATTGGAGTTAACTATGGCTACACCTTC. Residues: CASRSIGVNYGYTF.

The chain is built from TRBV28 and TRBJ1-2; 9 bases map to TRBD1. CDR1 and CDR2 (germline): MDHEN, SYDVKM. The CDR3 extends over 15 amino acids. V shed 5 bases and J 4 bases; nucleotides not matched to a gene: 8. The CDR3 DNA is TGTGCCAGCAGTCCCCAGGGACAGGGCGGCTATGGCTACACCTTC. Protein product: CASSPQGQGGYGYTF.

This rearrangement joins TRBV6-5 to TRBJ1-1, with D hard to call. Germline CDR1 MNHEY, CDR2 SVGAGI. The CDR3 runs 15 residues. The V and J ends lost 8 bases and 7 bases respectively, with 23 bases between them. CDR3 coding DNA: TGTGCCAGCCCTACAGAGAGCCTTTCTCCCATTGAAGCTTTCTTT. It translates to CASPTESLSPIEAFF.